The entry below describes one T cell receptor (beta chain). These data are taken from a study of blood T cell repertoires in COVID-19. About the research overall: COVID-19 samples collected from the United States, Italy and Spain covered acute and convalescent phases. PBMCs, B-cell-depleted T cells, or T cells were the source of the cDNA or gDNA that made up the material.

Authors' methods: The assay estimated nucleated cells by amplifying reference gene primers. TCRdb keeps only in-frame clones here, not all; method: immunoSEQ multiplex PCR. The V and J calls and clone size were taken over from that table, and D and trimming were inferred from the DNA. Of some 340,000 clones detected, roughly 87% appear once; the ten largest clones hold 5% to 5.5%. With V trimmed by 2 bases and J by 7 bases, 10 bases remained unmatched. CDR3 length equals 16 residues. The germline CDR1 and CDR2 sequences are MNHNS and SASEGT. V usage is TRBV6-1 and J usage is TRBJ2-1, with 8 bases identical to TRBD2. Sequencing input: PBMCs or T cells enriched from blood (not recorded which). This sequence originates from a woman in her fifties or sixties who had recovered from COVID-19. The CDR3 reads CASSELGTSSMNEQFF. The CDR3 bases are TGTGCCAGCAGTGAACTCGGGACTAGTTCGATGAATGAGCAGTTCTTC.